These T cell receptor beta chains were read from a single sample in a study of vaccination and CD4 T cells after COVID-19. Their specific antigens are unknown. TCRdb reprocessed the PCR reads via MiXCR and lists one record per CDR3 protein. The sample lists roughly 11,000 distinct CDR3 sequences, roughly 60% occurring once. Input material: CD4+ T cells from blood, cultured in vitro. These receptor sequences come from a human donor who had recovered from COVID-19. Both conserved end residues are part of each CDR3. A D gene is named only where the DNA matches it firmly. Clone size is not always given. Where it is, it says once, few, many or a class for expanded clones.

d_gene,v_gene,j_gene,abundance,CDR3aa,CDR3nt
.,TRBV6-5,TRBJ2-3,few,CASSYDRRIGDTQYF,TGTGCCAGCAGTTACGACAGGCGCATTGGAGATACGCAGTATTTT
.,TRBV15,TRBJ1-2,.,CATSREGGDYGYTF,TGTGCCACCAGCAGAGAAGGGGGTGACTATGGCTACACCTTC
.,TRBV20-1,TRBJ1-1,.,CSAIIGTEAFF,TGCAGTGCTATTATTGGGACTGAAGCTTTCTTT
.,TRBV11-3,TRBJ2-5,.,CASSLGGLGPRPETQYF,TGTGCCAGCAGCTTAGGGGGACTGGGCCCCCGCCCAGAGACCCAGTACTTC
.,TRBV29-1,TRBJ1-2,.,CSVEDRRSYGYTF,TGCAGCGTTGAAGATCGCAGGTCCTATGGCTACACCTTC
.,TRBV2,TRBJ2-3,.,CASSWGPADTQYF,TGTGCCAGCAGTTGGGGGCCTGCGGATACGCAGTATTTT
TRBD1,TRBV6-1,TRBJ2-5,once,CASSEVTGGGQETQYF,TGTGCCAGCAGTGAAGTCACAGGGGGCGGACAAGAGACCCAGTACTTC
TRBD2,TRBV7-2,TRBJ2-7,few,CASSARTSGRAVAYEQYF,TGTGCCAGCAGCGCGAGGACTAGCGGGAGGGCCGTGGCCTACGAGCAGTACTTC
TRBD2,TRBV2,TRBJ2-3,.,CASGLATSTDTQYF,TGTGCCAGCGGACTAGCGACTAGCACAGATACGCAGTATTTT
.,TRBV20-1,TRBJ1-6,.,CSAREGRAGNVSPLHF,TGCAGTGCTAGAGAGGGTCGGGCAGGGAATGTTTCACCCCTCCACTTT
.,TRBV6-5,TRBJ1-2,.,CASSSHGGIVGGYTF,TGTGCCAGCAGTTCACATGGGGGTATTGTGGGAGGCTACACCTTC
.,TRBV7-3,TRBJ1-1,once,CASSLTRTAGEAFF,TGTGCCAGCAGCTTAACTAGGACAGCAGGTGAAGCTTTCTTT
.,TRBV6-1,TRBJ2-5,.,CASTGVKDREEGTQYF,TGTGCCAGCACAGGGGTCAAAGACCGGGAAGAAGGGACCCAGTACTTC
TRBD1,TRBV7-9,TRBJ1-5,few,CASSLGREGDRFNQPQHF,TGTGCCAGCAGCTTAGGCAGGGAGGGGGACAGATTCAATCAGCCCCAGCATTTT
.,TRBV6-1,TRBJ2-6,few,CASSDSGFRAGANVLTF,TGTGCCAGCAGTGACTCAGGGTTCCGGGCTGGGGCCAACGTCCTGACTTTC
.,TRBV27,TRBJ2-2,.,CASSSRLIGELFF,TGTGCCAGCAGTTCCCGCCTTATTGGGGAGCTGTTTTTT
.,TRBV7-8,TRBJ2-2,few,CASRRRLLGELFF,TGTGCCAGCAGAAGGAGGTTACTCGGGGAGCTGTTTTTT
TRBD1,TRBV7-3,TRBJ2-2,.,CASTGGRTGSTGELFF,TGTGCCAGCACCGGAGGACGGACAGGGTCCACCGGGGAGCTGTTTTTT
.,TRBV30,TRBJ1-1,.,CAWNPGAATEAFF,TGTGCCTGGAACCCAGGGGCGGCCACTGAAGCTTTCTTT
.,TRBV7-9,TRBJ1-5,.,CASSLQGIGPQHF,TGTGCCAGCAGCTTACAGGGGATCGGGCCCCAGCATTTT
.,TRBV7-2,TRBJ1-1,.,CASSLNRETEAFF,TGTGCCAGCAGCTTGAACAGGGAAACTGAAGCTTTCTTT
TRBD2,TRBV11-3,TRBJ2-1,.,CASSLTSGRGNEQFF,TGTGCCAGCAGCTTAACCAGCGGGAGAGGCAATGAGCAGTTCTTC
.,TRBV20-1,TRBJ1-1,once,CSAPQSVAFF,TGCAGTGCTCCCCAATCCGTTGCTTTCTTT
TRBD1,TRBV12-3/TRBV12-4,TRBJ1-6,once,CASSLVTGNNSPLHF,TGTGCCAGCAGTTTGGTGACAGGGAATAATTCACCCCTCCACTTT
TRBD1,TRBV7-8,TRBJ1-1,.,CASRGTGGTEAFF,TGTGCCAGCAGAGGGACAGGGGGCACTGAAGCTTTCTTT
.,TRBV2,TRBJ2-5,.,CASGYSETQYF,TGTGCCAGCGGATATAGCGAGACCCAGTACTTC
TRBD2,TRBV20-1,TRBJ2-3,.,CSADSGLAGGRGTDTQYF,TGCAGTGCTGATTCGGGACTAGCGGGAGGGCGGGGCACAGATACGCAGTATTTT
.,TRBV7-9,TRBJ2-5,.,CASLPGLGFGLQETQYF,TGTGCCAGCCTTCCCGGTTTAGGCTTCGGACTCCAAGAGACCCAGTACTTC
.,TRBV2,TRBJ1-2,.,CASSVSKIYGYTF,TGTGCCAGCAGTGTCAGTAAAATCTATGGCTACACCTTC